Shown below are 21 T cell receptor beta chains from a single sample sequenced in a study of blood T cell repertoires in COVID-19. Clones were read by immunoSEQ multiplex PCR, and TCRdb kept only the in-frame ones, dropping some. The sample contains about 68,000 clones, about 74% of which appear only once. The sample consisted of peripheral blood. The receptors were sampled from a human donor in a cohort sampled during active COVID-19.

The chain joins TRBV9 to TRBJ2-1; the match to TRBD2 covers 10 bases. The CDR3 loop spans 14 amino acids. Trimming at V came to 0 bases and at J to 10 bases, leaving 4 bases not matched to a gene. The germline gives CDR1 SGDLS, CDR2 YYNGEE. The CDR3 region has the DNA TGTGCCAGCAGCGTAGTCCTAGCGGGGGAAGAGCAGTTCTTC. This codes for CASSVVLAGEEQFF.

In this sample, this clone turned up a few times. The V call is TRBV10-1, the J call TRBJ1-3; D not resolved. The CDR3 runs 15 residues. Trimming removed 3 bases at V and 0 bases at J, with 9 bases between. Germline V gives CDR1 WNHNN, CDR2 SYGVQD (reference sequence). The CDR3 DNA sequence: TGCGCCAGCAGTGAAAGCACCGTCTCTGGAAACACCATATATTTT. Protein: CASSESTVSGNTIYF.

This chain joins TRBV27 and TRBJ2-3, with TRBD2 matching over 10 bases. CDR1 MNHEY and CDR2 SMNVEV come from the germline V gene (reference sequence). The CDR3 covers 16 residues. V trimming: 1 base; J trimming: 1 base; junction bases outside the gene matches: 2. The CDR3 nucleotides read TGTGCCAGCAGTTTATGGGGGACTAGCGGCACAGATACGCAGTATTTT. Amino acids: CASSLWGTSGTDTQYF.

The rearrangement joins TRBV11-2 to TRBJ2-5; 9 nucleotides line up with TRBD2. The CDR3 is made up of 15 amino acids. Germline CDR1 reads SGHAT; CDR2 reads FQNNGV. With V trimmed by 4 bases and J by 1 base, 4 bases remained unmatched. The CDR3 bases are TGTGCCAGCAGCTCCCTAGCGGGGACCCAAGAGACCCAGTACTTC. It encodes CASSSLAGTQETQYF.

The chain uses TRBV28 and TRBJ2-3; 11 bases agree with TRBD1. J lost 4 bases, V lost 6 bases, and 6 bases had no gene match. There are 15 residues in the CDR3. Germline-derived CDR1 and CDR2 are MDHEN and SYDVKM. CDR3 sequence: CASRKDRGLADTQYF. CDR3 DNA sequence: TGTGCCAGCAGAAAGGACAGGGGGCTGGCAGATACGCAGTATTTT.

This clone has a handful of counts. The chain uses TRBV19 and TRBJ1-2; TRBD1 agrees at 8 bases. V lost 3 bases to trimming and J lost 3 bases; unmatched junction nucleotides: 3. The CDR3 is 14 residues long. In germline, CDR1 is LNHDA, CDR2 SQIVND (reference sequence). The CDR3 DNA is TGTGCCAGTAGTATGGACAGGGAGGACTATGGCTACACCTTC. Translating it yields CASSMDREDYGYTF.

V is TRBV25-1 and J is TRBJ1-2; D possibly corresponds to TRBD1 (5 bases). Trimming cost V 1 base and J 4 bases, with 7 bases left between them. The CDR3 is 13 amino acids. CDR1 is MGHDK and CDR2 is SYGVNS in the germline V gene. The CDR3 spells CASSESGFYGYTF. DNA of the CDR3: TGTGCCAGCAGTGAATCAGGGTTCTATGGCTACACCTTC.

The CDR3 DNA sequence: TGTGCCAGTAGCACAGGGGGCGATACGCAGTATTTT. Its translation is CASSTGGDTQYF. J is TRBJ2-3 and V is TRBV19; 9 bases fit TRBD1. The CDR3 extends over 12 amino acids. Trimming cost V 6 bases and J 6 bases; bases outside gene matches: 1. Germline V gene sequence: CDR1 LNHDA, CDR2 SQIVND (reference sequence).

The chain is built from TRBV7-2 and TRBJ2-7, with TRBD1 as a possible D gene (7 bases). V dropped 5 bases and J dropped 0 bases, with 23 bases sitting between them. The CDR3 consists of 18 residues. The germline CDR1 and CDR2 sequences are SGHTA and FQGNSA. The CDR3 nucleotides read TGTGCCAGCAGCGCGAGCGCTGGAGGGACAGCTTACTCCTACGAGCAGTACTTC. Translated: CASSASAGGTAYSYEQYF. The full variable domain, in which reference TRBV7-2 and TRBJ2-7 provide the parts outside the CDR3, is GAGVSQSPSNKVTEKGKDVELRCDPISGHTALYWYRQSLGQGLEFLIYFQGNSAPDKSGLPSDRFSAERTGGSVSTLTIQRTQQEDSAVYLCASSASAGGTAYSYEQYFGPGTRLTVT.

The CDR3 DNA is TGTGCCAGCAGCTCATCAGGGGGCAAGCTGTACTTC. Protein sequence: CASSSSGGKLYF. This chain joins TRBV7-9 and TRBJ2-7; 8 nucleotides match TRBD1. Germline V gene sequence: CDR1 SEHNR, CDR2 FQNEAQ (reference sequence). V lost 4 bases and J lost 12; bases outside the gene matches: 8. The CDR3 is 12 residues long.

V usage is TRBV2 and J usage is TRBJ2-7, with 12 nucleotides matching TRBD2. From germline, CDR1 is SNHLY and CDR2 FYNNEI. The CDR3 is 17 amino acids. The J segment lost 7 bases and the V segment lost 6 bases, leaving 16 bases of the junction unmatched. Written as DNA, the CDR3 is TGTGCCAGCAGCGTAAAGGGTGGACTAGCGGGAACTAGGGAGCAGTACTTC. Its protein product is CASSVKGGLAGTREQYF.

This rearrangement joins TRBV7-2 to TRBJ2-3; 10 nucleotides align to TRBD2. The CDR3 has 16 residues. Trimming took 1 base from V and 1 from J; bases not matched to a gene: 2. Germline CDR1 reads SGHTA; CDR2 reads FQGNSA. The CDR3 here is CASSLVGTSGTDTQYF. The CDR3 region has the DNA TGTGCCAGCAGCTTAGTTGGGACTAGCGGCACAGATACGCAGTATTTT.

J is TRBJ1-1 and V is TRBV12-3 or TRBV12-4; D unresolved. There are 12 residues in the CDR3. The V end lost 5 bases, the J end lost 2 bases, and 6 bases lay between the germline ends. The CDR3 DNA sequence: TGTGCCAGCAGTCCCAAAAACACTGAAGCTTTCTTT. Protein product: CASSPKNTEAFF.

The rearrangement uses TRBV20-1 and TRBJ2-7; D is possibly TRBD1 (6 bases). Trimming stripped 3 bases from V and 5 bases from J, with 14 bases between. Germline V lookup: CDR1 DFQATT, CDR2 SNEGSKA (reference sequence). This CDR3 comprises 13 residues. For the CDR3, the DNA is TGCAGTGCTAGTAGGCAGGGGCTCCACGAGCAGTACTTC. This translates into CSASRQGLHEQYF.

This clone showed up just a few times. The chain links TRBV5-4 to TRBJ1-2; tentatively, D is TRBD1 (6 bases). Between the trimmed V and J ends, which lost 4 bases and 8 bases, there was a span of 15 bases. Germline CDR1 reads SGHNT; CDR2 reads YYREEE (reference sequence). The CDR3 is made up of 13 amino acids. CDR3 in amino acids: CASSIPTGLGYTF. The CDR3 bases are TGTGCCAGCAGCATACCGACAGGATTGGGCTACACCTTC. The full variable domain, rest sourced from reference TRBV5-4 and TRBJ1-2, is ETGVTQSPTHLIKTRGQQVTLRCSSQSGHNTVSWYQQALGQGPQFIFQYYREEENGRGNFPPRFSGLQFPNYSSELNVNALELDDSALYLCASSIPTGLGYTFGSGTRLTVV.

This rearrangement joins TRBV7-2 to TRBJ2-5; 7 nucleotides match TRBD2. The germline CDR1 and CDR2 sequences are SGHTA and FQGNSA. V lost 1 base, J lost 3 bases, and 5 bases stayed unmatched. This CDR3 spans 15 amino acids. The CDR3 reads CASSLGGTIKETQYF. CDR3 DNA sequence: TGTGCCAGCAGCTTAGGGGGGACTATCAAAGAGACCCAGTACTTC.

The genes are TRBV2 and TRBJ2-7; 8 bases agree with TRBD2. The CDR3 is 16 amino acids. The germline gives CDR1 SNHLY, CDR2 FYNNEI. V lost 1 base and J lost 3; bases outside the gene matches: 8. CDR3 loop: CASSEEGLAGVYEQYF. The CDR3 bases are TGTGCCAGCAGTGAAGAAGGGCTAGCGGGTGTCTACGAGCAGTACTTC.

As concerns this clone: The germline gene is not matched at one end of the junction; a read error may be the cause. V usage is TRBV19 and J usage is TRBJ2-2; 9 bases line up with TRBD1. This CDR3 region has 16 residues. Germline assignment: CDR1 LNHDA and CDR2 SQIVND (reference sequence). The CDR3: CASSGAGTGNPGELFF. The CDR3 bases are TGTGCCAGTAGCGGAGCCGGGACAGGGAACCCCGGGGAGCTGTTTTTT.

The CDR3 here is CASSRMTGPSSYNEQFF. CDR3 nucleotides: TGCGCCAGCAGCCGTATGACAGGGCCGAGCTCCTACAATGAGCAGTTCTTC. The rearrangement joins TRBV4-3 to TRBJ2-1; 7 bases fit TRBD1. After removal of 4 bases from V and 0 bases from J, the junction contained 9 bases not matched to a gene. CDR3 length: 17 amino acids. Germline CDR1 LGHNA, CDR2 YSLEER.

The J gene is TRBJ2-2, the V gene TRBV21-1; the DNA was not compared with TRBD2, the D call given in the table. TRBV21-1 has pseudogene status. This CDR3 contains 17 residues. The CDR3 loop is CASGAAVAGELGGELFF. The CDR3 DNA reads TGTGCCAGCGGCGCCGCAGTAGCGGGAGAATTAGGCGGGGAGCTGTTTTTT.

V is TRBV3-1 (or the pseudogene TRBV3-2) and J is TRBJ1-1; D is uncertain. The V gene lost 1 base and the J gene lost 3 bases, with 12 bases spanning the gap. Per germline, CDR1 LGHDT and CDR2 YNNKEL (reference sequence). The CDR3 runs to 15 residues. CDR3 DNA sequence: TGTGCCAGCAGCCAAGGGGTGGAGTTGTACACTGAAGCTTTCTTT. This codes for CASSQGVELYTEAFF.